A single sample gave rise to the 4 T cell receptor beta chains below, sequenced in a study of shared clonotypes between healthy human individuals (dated by TCRdb to the early 2020s). Library preparation employed the immunoSEQ multiplex PCR assay. The clones in this table, taken by TCRdb from immuneACCESS, are in-frame only. Not every clone is retained; where verified, under half of the shortfall comes from an unresolved V gene, and the cause of the rest is unknown. This sample comprises about 490,000 clones, 60% to 80% of them detected only once. 12% of the sample belongs to the ten largest clones. Sequencing input: PBMCs. The origin of the receptors is a woman in her thirties or forties in good health. Some clones in this sample may be carry-over from other donors' samples.

With respect to this clone: A far bigger clonotype differs at one base, so this is likely a read error. J is TRBJ2-2 and V is TRBV2; D unclear. This CDR3 is built from 17 residues. Germline CDR1 is SNHLY and CDR2 is FYNNEI. CDR3 sequence reads: CASSVGWVGRNTGELFF. In DNA, the CDR3 is TGTGCCAGCAGCGTAGGTTGGGTCGGCAGGAACACCGGAGAGCTGTTTTTT.

As concerns this clone: Other nucleotide sequences from this sample produce the same CDR3. The gene calls are TRBV28 and TRBJ1-5, with a weak D call TRBD1 (6 bases). The CDR3 loop spans 12 amino acids. V lost 2 bases to trimming and J lost 7 bases, with 6 bases between them. Germline CDR1 and CDR2: MDHEN and SYDVKM. The CDR3 region is CASSLGGQPQHF. In DNA form, the CDR3 reads TGTGCCAGCAGTTTAGGGGGCCAGCCCCAGCATTTT.

The rearrangement uses TRBV10-2 and TRBJ2-5; D is possibly TRBD2 (5 bases). Trimming removed 3 bases at V and 5 bases at J, with 10 bases between. The germline V gene has CDR1 WSHSY and CDR2 SAAADI. The CDR3 consists of 13 residues. CDR3 sequence: CASSDGVRETQYF. Written as DNA, the CDR3 is TGCGCCAGCAGTGACGGGGTACGGGAGACCCAGTACTTC.

This clone was seen only once. The chain has TRBV2 and TRBJ2-1, with 7 positions matching TRBD2. The J segment lost 2 bases and the V segment lost 3 bases, leaving 1 base of the junction unmatched. Germline V gene data show CDR1 as SNHLY and CDR2 as FYNNEI. The CDR3 has 14 residues. This CDR3 is CASSDGLAYNEQFF. The CDR3 bases are TGTGCCAGCAGTGACGGACTAGCCTACAATGAGCAGTTCTTC. Using reference TRBV2 and TRBJ2-1 for the parts outside the CDR3, the full variable domain is EPEVTQTPSHQVTQMGQEVILRCVPISNHLYFYWYRQILGQKVEFLVSFYNNEISEKSEIFDDQFSVERPDGSNFTLKIRSTKLEDSAMYFCASSDGLAYNEQFFGPGTRLTVL.